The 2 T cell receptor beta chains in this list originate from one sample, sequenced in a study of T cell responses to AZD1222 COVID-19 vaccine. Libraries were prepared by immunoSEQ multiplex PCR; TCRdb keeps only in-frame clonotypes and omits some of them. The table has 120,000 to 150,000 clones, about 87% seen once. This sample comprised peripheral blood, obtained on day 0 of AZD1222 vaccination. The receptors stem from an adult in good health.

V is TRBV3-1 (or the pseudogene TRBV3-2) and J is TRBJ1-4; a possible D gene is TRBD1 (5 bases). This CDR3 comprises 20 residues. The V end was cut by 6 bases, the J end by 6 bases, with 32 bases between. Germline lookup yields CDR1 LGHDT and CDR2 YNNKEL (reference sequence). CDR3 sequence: CASSLGSVRDSSRRYEKLFF. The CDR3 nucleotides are TGTGCCAGCAGTCTTGGTTCGGTCCGGGACTCCTCTAGAAGGTATGAAAAACTGTTTTTT.

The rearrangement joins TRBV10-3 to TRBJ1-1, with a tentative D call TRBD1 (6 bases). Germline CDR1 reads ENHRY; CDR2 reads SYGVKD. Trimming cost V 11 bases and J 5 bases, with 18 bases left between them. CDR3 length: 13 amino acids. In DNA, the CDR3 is TGTGCCTCATACGGGGGCGCGGGAACTGAAGCTTTCTTT. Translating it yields CASYGGAGTEAFF.